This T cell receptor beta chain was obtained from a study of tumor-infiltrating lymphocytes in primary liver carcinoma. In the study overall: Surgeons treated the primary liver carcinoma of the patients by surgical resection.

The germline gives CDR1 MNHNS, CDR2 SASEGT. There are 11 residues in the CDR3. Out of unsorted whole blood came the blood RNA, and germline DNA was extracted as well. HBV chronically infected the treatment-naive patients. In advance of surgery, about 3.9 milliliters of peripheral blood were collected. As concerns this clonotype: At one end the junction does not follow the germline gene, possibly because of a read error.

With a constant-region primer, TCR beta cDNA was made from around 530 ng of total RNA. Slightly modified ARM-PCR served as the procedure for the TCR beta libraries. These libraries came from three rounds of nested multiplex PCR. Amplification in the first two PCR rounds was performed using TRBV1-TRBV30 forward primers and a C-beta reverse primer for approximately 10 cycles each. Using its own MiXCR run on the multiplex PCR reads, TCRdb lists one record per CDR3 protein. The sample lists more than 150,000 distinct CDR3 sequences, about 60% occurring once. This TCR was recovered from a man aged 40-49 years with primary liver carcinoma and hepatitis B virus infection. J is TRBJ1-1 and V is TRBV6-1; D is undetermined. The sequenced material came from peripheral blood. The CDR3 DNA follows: TGTGCCTGCAGTATGAACACTGAAGCTTTCTTT. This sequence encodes CACSMNTEAFF.